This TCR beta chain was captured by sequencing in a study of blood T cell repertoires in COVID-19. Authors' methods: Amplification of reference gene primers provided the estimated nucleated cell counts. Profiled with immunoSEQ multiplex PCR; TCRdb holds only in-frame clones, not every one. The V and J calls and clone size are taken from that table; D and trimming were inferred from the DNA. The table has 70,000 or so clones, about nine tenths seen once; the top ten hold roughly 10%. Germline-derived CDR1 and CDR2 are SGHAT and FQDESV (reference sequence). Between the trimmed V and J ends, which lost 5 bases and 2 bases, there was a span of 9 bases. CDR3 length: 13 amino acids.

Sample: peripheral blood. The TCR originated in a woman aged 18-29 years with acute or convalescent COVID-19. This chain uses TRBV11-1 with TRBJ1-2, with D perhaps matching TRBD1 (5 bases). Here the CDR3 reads CASSQDKNYGYTF. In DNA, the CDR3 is TGTGCCAGCAGCCAGGACAAGAACTATGGCTACACCTTC.